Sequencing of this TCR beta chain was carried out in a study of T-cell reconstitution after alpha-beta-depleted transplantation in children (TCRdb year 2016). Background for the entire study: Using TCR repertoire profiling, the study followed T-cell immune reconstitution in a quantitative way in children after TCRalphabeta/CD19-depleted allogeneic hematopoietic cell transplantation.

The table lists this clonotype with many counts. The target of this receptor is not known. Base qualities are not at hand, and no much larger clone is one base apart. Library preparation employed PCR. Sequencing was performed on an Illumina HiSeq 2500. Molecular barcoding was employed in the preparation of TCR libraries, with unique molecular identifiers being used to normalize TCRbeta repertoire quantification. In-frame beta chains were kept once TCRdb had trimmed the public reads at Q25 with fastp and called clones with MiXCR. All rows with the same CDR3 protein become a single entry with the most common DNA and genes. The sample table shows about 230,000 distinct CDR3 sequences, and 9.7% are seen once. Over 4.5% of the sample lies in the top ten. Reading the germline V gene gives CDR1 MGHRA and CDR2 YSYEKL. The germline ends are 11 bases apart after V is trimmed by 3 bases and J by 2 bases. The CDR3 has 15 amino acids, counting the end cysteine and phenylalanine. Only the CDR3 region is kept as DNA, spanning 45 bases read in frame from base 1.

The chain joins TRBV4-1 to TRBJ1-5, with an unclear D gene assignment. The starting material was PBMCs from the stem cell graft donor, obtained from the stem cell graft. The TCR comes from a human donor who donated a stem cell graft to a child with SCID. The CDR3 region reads CASSQPPPGNQPQHF. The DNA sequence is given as TGCGCCAGCAGCCAGCCCCCGCCGGGCAATCAGCCCCAGCATTTT.